This T cell receptor (beta chain) came from a study of CD8 T cells in Susac syndrome. Study-wide results and caveats: In its TCR sequencing and HLA analysis, the study acknowledged that the number of individuals was relatively small.

RNA in amounts of roughly 0.5 to 1 ug was reverse transcribed with random hexamers. The CDR3 of TCR beta was amplified by immunoSEQ multiplex PCR across 54 Vbeta and 13 Jbeta. In TCRdb, the immunoSEQ multiplex PCR reads were re-called with MiXCR into one record per CDR3 protein. The repertoire holds about 130,000 distinct CDR3 sequences, with about 92% as singletons. Blood CD8+ and CD4+ T cells underwent high-throughput TCR beta sequencing. The multiple sclerosis control group comprised treatment-naive patients with stable or active relapsing-remitting disease. The V end lost 3 bases, the J end lost 6 bases, and 12 bases lay between the germline ends. The CDR3 has 14 residues. Per germline, CDR1 MNHEY and CDR2 SMNVEV (reference sequence). As to this clonotype: Its antigen is as yet unknown.

The rearrangement joins TRBV27 to TRBJ2-1, with D possibly matching TRBD1 (6 bases). The sequenced sample was CD8+ T cells from PBMCs. The receptor comes from a human donor with multiple sclerosis. The CDR3 loop reads CASSLKGDGNEQFF. Written as DNA, the CDR3 is TGTGCCAGCAGTTTGAAGGGGGACGGCAATGAGCAGTTCTTC.